This TCR beta chain appears in the sequencing data of a study of beta chain features in type 1 diabetes. Study-wide context: What patients shared with healthy donors was a similar profile of age, gender and cell yields. General study results and limits: Across patients, naive, central memory and Treg TCRB repertoires exhibited apparently greater similarity than was observed across healthy donors. Shorter TCRB CDR3s, moderately but significantly so, marked every one of the four CD4+ subsets in Type 1 diabetes patients.

The investigators reverse transcribed all of the isolated RNA, so they sequenced expressed TCRB transcripts. Profiling relied on immunoSEQ multiplex PCR, and the TCRdb table lists in-frame clones only, not all of them. The table has 300,000 to 350,000 clones, about 15% seen once. A remark on this clone: As yet, its antigen is unknown.

Every sorted population was more than 95% pure. The sample was central memory CD4+ T cells from blood. This sequence was found in a man younger than 45 in good health.

CDR3 amino acids: CASSDGGAGNTIYF. The CDR3 nucleotides read TGTGCCAGCAGTGATGGGGGTGCGGGAAACACCATATATTTT. This rearrangement joins TRBV6-1 to TRBJ1-3, with a possible D match to TRBD1 (5 bases). Germline assignment: CDR1 MNHNS and CDR2 SASEGT. V was cut by 3 bases and J by 4 bases, with 10 bases left in between. The CDR3 length is 14 residues.